These 14 T cell receptor beta chains were sequenced from one sample in a study of cytomegalovirus exposure and HLA in healthy donors. The primer mix had 60 Vbeta and 13 Jbeta primers. The assay was immunoSEQ multiplex PCR, and TCRdb's table has in-frame clones only and misses some. This table holds 120,000 to 150,000 clones, 75% to 80% found once. The material sequenced was PBMCs. These receptors were taken from a male donor in good health and CMV-seronegative.

The chain joins TRBV5-1 to TRBJ1-5; D unresolved. This CDR3 comprises 16 residues. Germline V gene data show CDR1 as SGHRS and CDR2 as YFSETQ. V dropped 0 bases and J dropped 3 bases, with 13 bases sitting between them. The CDR3 DNA reads TGCGCCAGCAGCTTGGGCGAGGGCGGTAACAATCAGCCCCAGCATTTT. As protein: CASSLGEGGNNQPQHF.

This chain connects TRBV7-2 to TRBJ2-7; 7 nucleotides line up with TRBD1. CDR1 SGHTA and CDR2 FQGNSA come from the germline V gene. This CDR3 contains 14 residues. V lost 5 bases to trimming and J lost 3 bases; unmatched junction nucleotides: 7. The CDR3 loop reads CASSLRQGVYEQYF. The CDR3 DNA is TGTGCCAGCAGCCTTAGACAGGGAGTCTACGAGCAGTACTTC.

The CDR3, as DNA: TGTGCCAGCAGCTCTCAGACAGGGACCGGGGAGCTGTTTTTT. Translation: CASSSQTGTGELFF. The chain links TRBV7-2 to TRBJ2-2; TRBD1 agrees at 7 bases. Losses at the gene ends were 4 bases for V and 5 bases for J; bases not matched to a gene: 4. Per the germline V gene, CDR1 is SGHTA and CDR2 is FQGNSA. The CDR3 is 14 residues long.

This rearrangement joins TRBV10-3 to TRBJ2-7, with 10 positions matching TRBD2. The CDR3 contains 15 residues. Trimming took 2 bases from V and 6 from J; bases not matched to a gene: 7. CDR1 and CDR2 (germline): ENHRY, SYGVKD. For the CDR3, the DNA is TGTGCCATCAGTGAGAGGCTAGCGGGAGTCGGCGAGCAGTACTTC. Encoded protein: CAISERLAGVGEQYF.

V gene TRBV6-1 combines with J gene TRBJ2-5; D is perhaps TRBD2 (5 bases). CDR3 length: 20 amino acids. The germline V and J ends were trimmed by 4 bases and 3 bases, with 30 bases remaining between them. Germline V CDR1 and CDR2: MNHNS, SASEGT. The CDR3 nucleotides are TGTGCCAGCAGTGTTGGTGTGTTCGTTCCCATCACGGACGGGGAAGAGACCCAGTACTTC. This translates into CASSVGVFVPITDGEETQYF.

The chain carries TRBV18 and TRBJ2-5; 8 nucleotides align to TRBD2. The CDR3 consists of 14 residues. Looked up from germline, CDR1 is KGHSH and CDR2 is LQKENI. V shed 3 bases and J 3 bases; nucleotides not matched to a gene: 3. This chain's CDR3 is CASSPLAGKETQYF. DNA of the CDR3: TGTGCCAGCTCACCCTTAGCGGGAAAAGAGACCCAGTACTTC.

This chain connects TRBV15 to TRBJ2-1, with 12 bases that match TRBD2. With 9 bases clipped from V and 7 bases from J, the junction kept 22 bases outside the gene matches. The CDR3 spans 19 residues. In germline, CDR1 is LNHNV, CDR2 YYDKDF (reference sequence). CDR3 protein: CATYRTSGTKFGGQNEQFF. For the CDR3, the DNA is TGTGCCACTTACCGGACTAGCGGGACAAAATTCGGGGGGCAGAATGAGCAGTTCTTC.

V and J are TRBV11-2 and TRBJ1-3; D gene unclear. CDR3 size: 14 residues. V was clipped by 1 base and J by 0 bases, with 4 bases between them. Germline CDR1 is SGHAT and CDR2 is FQNNGV. The CDR3 reads CASSLGYSGNTIYF. DNA for the CDR3: TGTGCCAGCAGCTTAGGTTACTCTGGAAACACCATATATTTT.

J is TRBJ2-5 and V is TRBV5-1; D may be TRBD1 (6 bases). This CDR3 has 15 amino acids. CDR1 and CDR2 from the germline V gene are SGHRS and YFSETQ. Trimming cost V 4 bases and J 3 bases, with 16 bases left between them. CDR3 residues: CASSPTGTPKETQYF. The CDR3 nucleotides read TGCGCCAGCAGCCCTACCGGGACACCGAAAGAGACCCAGTACTTC.

About this clone itself: Within the sample, other DNA sequences also encode this same CDR3. The rearrangement links TRBV7-2 to TRBJ1-2; D remains ambiguous. This CDR3 contains 12 residues. With 2 bases removed from V and 1 base from J, the gap between germline ends came to 2 bases. Germline-derived CDR1 and CDR2 are SGHTA and FQGNSA. The CDR3 DNA reads TGTGCCAGCAGCTTACGTAACTATGGCTACACCTTC. It codes for CASSLRNYGYTF. Combining the CDR3 with reference TRBV7-2 and TRBJ1-2 gives the whole variable domain GAGVSQSPSNKVTEKGKDVELRCDPISGHTALYWYRQSLGQGLEFLIYFQGNSAPDKSGLPSDRFSAERTGGSVSTLTIQRTQQEDSAVYLCASSLRNYGYTFGSGTRLTVV.

The chain has TRBV9 and TRBJ1-1; no clear D. Germline V lookup: CDR1 SGDLS, CDR2 YYNGEE. This CDR3 is built from 13 residues. Trimming removed 4 bases from V and 0 bases from J, with 7 bases in between. The chain's CDR3 is CASSPILNTEAFF. DNA for the CDR3: TGTGCCAGCAGCCCAATCCTGAACACTGAAGCTTTCTTT.

About this clone itself: The germline gene is not matched at one end of the junction; a read error may be the cause. The chain has TRBV7-9 and TRBJ2-3, with 7 bases aligning to TRBD1. Germline V gene sequence: CDR1 SEHNR, CDR2 FQNEAQ (reference sequence). There are 17 residues in the CDR3. In DNA form, the CDR3 reads TGTTCCAGCAGCCCCTGGAAGGGGGCCTCAGGCACAGATACGCAGTATTTT. Amino acids: CSSSPWKGASGTDTQYF.

The J gene is TRBJ2-7, the V gene TRBV18; D uncertain. The V end was cut by 4 bases, the J end by 0 bases, with 7 bases between. Germline values: CDR1 KGHSH, CDR2 LQKENI. The CDR3 is 13 residues long. DNA for the CDR3: TGTGCCAGCTCACGCGGCAACTCCTACGAGCAGTACTTC. This sequence encodes CASSRGNSYEQYF.

The rearrangement joins TRBV13 to TRBJ2-5; D perhaps matches TRBD1 (5 bases). Per germline, CDR1 PRHDT and CDR2 FYEKMQ (reference sequence). The CDR3 is made up of 16 amino acids. Trimming cost V 2 bases and J 5 bases, with 18 bases left between them. CDR3 coding DNA: TGTGCCAGCAGCTTATCGGTGCAGGGCTTGGAGGAGACCCAGTACTTC. It specifies CASSLSVQGLEETQYF.